This T cell receptor (beta chain) was profiled in a study of cytomegalovirus exposure and HLA in healthy donors. Whole-study results and caveats: The classifier reportedly diagnosed cytomegalovirus status with high specificity and sensitivity. Sequence variants that were highly shared formed a cluster that was likely a sequencing artifact. Cytomegalovirus association was listed for around 170 TCR beta chains. Rarity marked most TCR sequences, yet some public TCRs occurred in many donors.

J was trimmed by 0 bases and V by 3 bases; bases with no gene match: 11. CDR1 is MDHEN and CDR2 is SYDVKM in the germline V gene. The CDR3 runs 17 residues. PCR involved 60 Vbeta and 13 Jbeta primers. Sequenced by immunoSEQ multiplex PCR; TCRdb stores in-frame clones only, minus some. Here the sample spans about 59,000 clones, 83% being singletons. This clone occurred a few times. Its antigen is unidentified. Sequenced sample: PBMCs. This receptor was obtained from a human donor in good health. The chain has TRBV28 and TRBJ2-7, with TRBD2 identical over 7 bases. The CDR3 DNA sequence: TGTGCCAGCAGTTTGGGTTGGCTAGCGGCGAGCTCCTACGAGCAGTACTTC. The encoded protein is CASSLGWLAASSYEQYF.